A single sample is the source of the 27 T cell receptor beta chains below, sequenced in a study of response to subunit inactivated influenza vaccine. TCRdb analysed the RT-PCR reads with MiXCR anew, one entry per CDR3 protein. The sample contains 150,000 to 200,000 distinct CDR3 sequences, over 9.5% of which appear only once. In addition, the sample was reused for a study of T cells expressing NK-cell markers. From that study: The cDNA for TCR beta came from 5'RACE template switching with UMIs.

The sequencing here drew on CD8+ T cells sorted from PBMCs, taken about 13 days after vaccination. The receptors originated from a man aged 50 to 60 who received an inactivated influenza vaccine.

The rearrangement links TRBV29-1 to TRBJ1-4; TRBD1 aligns across 7 bases. The CDR3 loop spans 14 amino acids. Unmatched junction bases numbered 4, after V lost 2 bases and J lost 4 bases. The germline V gene has CDR1 SQVTM and CDR2 ANQGSEA. CDR3 in amino acids: CSVERAGGNEKLFF. DNA for the CDR3: TGCAGCGTTGAACGGGCAGGGGGTAATGAAAAACTGTTTTTT. Combining the CDR3 with reference TRBV29-1 and TRBJ1-4 gives the whole variable domain SAVISQKPSRDICQRGTSLTIQCQVDSQVTMMFWYRQQPGQSLTLIATANQGSEATYESGFVIDKFPISRPNLTFSTLTVSNMSPEDSSIYLCSVERAGGNEKLFFGSGTQLSVL.

The V and J genes are TRBV4-1 and TRBJ2-7; D possibly matches TRBD1 or TRBD2 (5 bases each). This CDR3 spans 14 amino acids. The ends were cut back, 4 bases at V and 2 bases at J, with 12 bases in the middle. Germline V CDR1 and CDR2: MGHRA, YSYEKL. The CDR3 loop reads CASSLRDGTYEQYF. The CDR3 bases are TGCGCCAGCAGCCTCCGGGACGGGACCTACGAGCAGTACTTC.

This clonotype was seen more than once but under ten times. V gene TRBV3-1 combines with J gene TRBJ2-4, with D perhaps matching TRBD1 (5 bases). The germline V and J ends were trimmed by 1 base and 4 bases, with 14 bases remaining between them. CDR3 length: 16 residues. CDR1 is LGHDT and CDR2 is YNNKEL in the germline V gene (reference sequence). CDR3 loop: CASSQGTQGPKNIQYF. The CDR3 DNA reads TGTGCCAGCAGCCAAGGGACCCAGGGTCCTAAAAACATTCAGTACTTC. Combining the CDR3 with reference TRBV3-1 and TRBJ2-4 gives the whole variable domain DTAVSQTPKYLVTQMGNDKSIKCEQNLGHDTMYWYKQDSKKFLKIMFSYNNKELIINETVPNRFSPKSPDKAHLNLHINSLELGDSAVYFCASSQGTQGPKNIQYFGAGTRLSVL.

The chain has TRBV11-2 and TRBJ2-1; 12 nucleotides agree with TRBD1. CDR1 and CDR2 (germline): SGHAT, FQNNGV. The length of the CDR3 is 18 residues. The V segment lost 8 bases and the J segment 0 bases; nucleotides outside the gene matches: 11. Written as DNA, the CDR3 is TGTGCCAGCCGAACGGGACAGGGGGCCGTTTTCTCCTACAATGAGCAGTTCTTC. It translates to CASRTGQGAVFSYNEQFF.

The sample holds many counts of this clonotype. The chain employs TRBV12-3 or TRBV12-4 and TRBJ2-3; 8 bases are a match to TRBD2. V dropped 6 bases and J dropped 7; count of bases not matched to a gene: 12. CDR3 size: 15 residues. This CDR3 reads CASSLAGPTSNTQYF. The CDR3 nucleotides are TGTGCCAGCAGCCTAGCGGGCCCGACTTCTAATACGCAGTATTTT.

This clonotype was seen many times. V gene TRBV12-3 or TRBV12-4 combines with J gene TRBJ2-1; maybe TRBD1 (6 bases). The CDR3 runs 14 residues. V lost 1 base, J lost 6 bases, and 10 bases lay in between. CDR3 nucleotide sequence: TGTGCCAGCAGTTTAGTCGGACAGCGCAATGAGCAGTTCTTC. Translated: CASSLVGQRNEQFF.

This clonotype was found a few times. The chain employs TRBV13 and TRBJ2-2, with 11 bases identical to TRBD2. Per germline, CDR1 PRHDT and CDR2 FYEKMQ (reference sequence). V lost 4 bases and J lost 2; bases outside the gene matches: 6. The CDR3 is 17 amino acids. Here the CDR3 reads CASSSTSGTANTGELFF. The CDR3 nucleotides read TGTGCCAGCAGCTCGACTAGCGGGACCGCTAACACCGGGGAGCTGTTTTTT. Full variable domain (rest looked up from reference TRBV13 and TRBJ2-2): AAGVIQSPRHLIKEKRETATLKCYPIPRHDTVYWYQQGPGQDPQFLISFYEKMQSDKGSIPDRFSAQQFSDYHSELNMSSLELGDSALYFCASSSTSGTANTGELFFGEGSRLTVL.

This chain uses TRBV6-5 with TRBJ2-5; no reliable D call. The V gene's germline CDR1 is MNHEY and CDR2 SVGAGI. The CDR3 runs to 15 residues. Trimming removed 4 bases from V and 5 bases from J, with 17 bases in between. The CDR3 DNA reads TGTGCCAGCAGTTCGGTTACGACTCAGTGGGAGACCCAGTACTTC. This encodes CASSSVTTQWETQYF.

The chain is built from TRBV4-3 and TRBJ2-1; 13 nucleotides match TRBD2. CDR1 LGHNA and CDR2 YSLEER come from the germline V gene. V trimming: 6 bases; J trimming: 8 bases; junction bases outside the gene matches: 7. The CDR3 consists of 15 residues. The CDR3 sequence: CASRLTSGGAHEQFF. The CDR3 DNA sequence: TGCGCCAGCAGACTTACTAGCGGGGGGGCCCATGAGCAGTTCTTC.

This clonotype was recorded only once. The chain couples TRBV3-1 to TRBJ2-2; D may be TRBD2 (5 bases). The CDR3 loop spans 14 amino acids. Germline CDR1 reads LGHDT; CDR2 reads YNNKEL (reference sequence). V shed 1 base and J shed 8 bases, with 11 bases lying between them. CDR3 residues: CASSQARRQGELFF. For the CDR3, the DNA is TGTGCCAGCAGCCAAGCTCGGAGGCAGGGGGAGCTGTTTTTT.

This clonotype was picked up a small number of times. J is TRBJ2-5 and V is TRBV6-1; possibly TRBD2 for D (6 bases). Germline values: CDR1 MNHNS, CDR2 SASEGT. V lost 6 bases and J lost 2, with 19 bases in between. There are 16 residues in the CDR3. Written as DNA, the CDR3 is TGTGCCAGCAGCTTGTCCGGAGGGTCGGGGCAAGAGACCCAGTACTTC. Protein product: CASSLSGGSGQETQYF.

The rearrangement joins TRBV7-2 to TRBJ1-5; D ambiguous. V was shortened by 5 bases and J by 4 bases, with 15 bases between the two germline ends. Germline V gives CDR1 SGHTA, CDR2 FQGNSA. The CDR3 contains 15 residues. CDR3 sequence reads: CASSPPGGPNQPQHF. The DNA of the CDR3 is TGTGCCAGCAGCCCCCCAGGCGGGCCGAATCAGCCCCAGCATTTT. Together with reference TRBV7-2 and TRBJ1-5, the CDR3 gives the full variable domain: GAGVSQSPSNKVTEKGKDVELRCDPISGHTALYWYRQSLGQGLEFLIYFQGNSAPDKSGLPSDRFSAERTGGSVSTLTIQRTQQEDSAVYLCASSPPGGPNQPQHFGDGTRLSIL.

The chain has TRBV7-8 and TRBJ1-1; D perhaps matches TRBD1 (6 bases). CDR3 length equals 14 residues. Germline CDR1 and CDR2: SGHVS and FQNEAQ. V lost 5 bases and J 5 bases, leaving 15 bases between the germline ends. The DNA for the CDR3 is TGTGCCAGCAGCCTAGGTTTGGGGGCGACTGAAGCTTTCTTT. Its protein is CASSLGLGATEAFF.

This clonotype has ten or more counts. This chain links TRBV12-3 or TRBV12-4 with TRBJ2-2, with TRBD1 matching 7 bases. The CDR3 runs 15 residues. V was pared by 3 bases and J by 3 bases, with 4 bases of the junction left unmatched. In nucleotides, the CDR3 is TGTGCCAGCAGTTTTACCAGGGGGTACACCGGGGAGCTGTTTTTT. Translated: CASSFTRGYTGELFF.

The chain is built from TRBV4-2 and TRBJ1-2; 10 bases match TRBD1. The CDR3 has 17 amino acids. CDR1 and CDR2 (germline): LGHNA, YNFKEQ. J gave up 0 bases and V 3 bases, and 7 bases lay outside the gene matches. CDR3 residues: CASSQIGQGEPNYGYTF. In DNA form, the CDR3 reads TGTGCCAGCAGCCAGATAGGACAGGGGGAACCTAACTATGGCTACACCTTC.

J is TRBJ2-1 and V is TRBV5-1; D is unresolved. The CDR3 has 11 residues. V was clipped by 0 bases and J by 10 bases, with 5 bases between them. The germline CDR1 and CDR2 sequences are SGHRS and YFSETQ. In DNA form, the CDR3 reads TGCGCCAGCAGCTTGGCCAAGGAGCAGTTCTTC. Amino acid sequence: CASSLAKEQFF.

Only a few counts were recorded for this clonotype. The chain links TRBV30 to TRBJ2-4; tentative D call: TRBD1 (5 bases). V was cut by 5 bases and J by 4 bases, with 9 bases left in between. This CDR3 is 12 amino acids long. Germline V CDR1 and CDR2: GTSNPN, SVGIG (reference sequence). CDR3 in amino acids: CAWDSLKNIQYF. In DNA form, the CDR3 reads TGTGCCTGGGACAGCCTAAAAAACATTCAGTACTTC.

The chain recombines TRBV6-2 or TRBV6-3 with TRBJ2-3; 9 nucleotides agree with TRBD2. This CDR3 spans 15 amino acids. The V segment lost 2 bases and the J segment 4 bases; nucleotides outside the gene matches: 4. Germline V gene sequence: CDR1 MNHEY, CDR2 SVGEGT. In DNA form, the CDR3 reads TGTGCCAGCAGTTACGCGGGGGGGCTGGCAGATACGCAGTATTTT. Encoded protein: CASSYAGGLADTQYF.

This clonotype was counted a few times. The rearrangement joins TRBV7-6 to TRBJ2-3; D tentatively fits TRBD1 or TRBD2 (5 bases each). This CDR3 has 16 amino acids. Germline loops: CDR1 SGHVS, CDR2 FNYEAQ. V was pared by 1 base and J by 0 bases, with 11 bases between. The CDR3 region is CASSLVGGSSTDTQYF. DNA of the CDR3: TGTGCCAGCAGCTTAGTTGGGGGTTCCAGCACAGATACGCAGTATTTT. Looking up the rest from reference TRBV7-6 and TRBJ2-3 gives the full variable domain: GAGVSQSPRYKVTKRGQDVALRCDPISGHVSLYWYRQALGQGPEFLTYFNYEAQQDKSGLPNDRFSAERPEGSISTLTIQRTEQRDSAMYRCASSLVGGSSTDTQYFGPGTRLTVL.

The sample holds many counts of this clonotype. The chain links TRBV29-1 to TRBJ1-1, with D perhaps matching TRBD1 (6 bases). Looked up from germline, CDR1 is SQVTM and CDR2 is ANQGSEA. CDR3 length equals 14 residues. Deletions cut 4 bases from V and 1 base from J, with 13 bases between. CDR3 loop: CSVAGTGSNTEAFF. The CDR3 nucleotides are TGCAGCGTTGCGGGAACAGGGTCGAACACTGAAGCTTTCTTT.

This clonotype was observed many times. The genes are TRBV11-2 and TRBJ1-5; D uncertain. Germline V lookup: CDR1 SGHAT, CDR2 FQNNGV. Trimming pared 4 bases from V and 5 bases from J, leaving 3 bases between. The CDR3 spans 11 residues. The CDR3 is CASSSHQPQHF. The CDR3 coding sequence is TGTGCCAGCAGCTCCCATCAGCCCCAGCATTTT.

This clonotype was recorded at least ten times. V and J are TRBV11-2 and TRBJ1-2, with 7 bases aligning to TRBD1. CDR3 size: 15 residues. Per germline, CDR1 SGHAT and CDR2 FQNNGV. V dropped 5 bases and J dropped 4; count of bases not matched to a gene: 10. The CDR3 region has the DNA TGTGCCAGCAGCATTCGACAGGGAATCTTCTATGGCTACACCTTC. Amino acids: CASSIRQGIFYGYTF.

Concerning this clonotype itself: It is likely a read error, because the conserved phenylalanine at the end of the CDR3 is missing. The chain has TRBV9 and TRBJ2-1; the match to TRBD2 covers 7 bases. Germline CDR1 SGDLS, CDR2 YYNGEE. Losses at the gene ends were 0 bases for V and 2 bases for J; bases not matched to a gene: 5. The CDR3 runs 16 residues. The CDR3: CASSVGGGGAYNEQFL. CDR3 bases: TGTGCCAGCAGCGTAGGGGGCGGGGGAGCCTACAATGAGCAGTTCCTC.

This clonotype came up many times. V usage is TRBV4-2 and J usage is TRBJ2-7; 7 positions match TRBD1. The CDR3 is 15 residues long. The germline V gene encodes CDR1 LGHNA and CDR2 YNFKEQ. V lost 2 bases, J lost 3 bases, and 7 bases stayed unmatched. CDR3 amino acids: CASSQYTGVNYEQYF. The CDR3 DNA reads as TGTGCCAGCAGCCAATACACAGGGGTAAACTACGAGCAGTACTTC.

This clonotype has a count of ten or more. V is TRBV7-9 and J is TRBJ2-5, with TRBD1 identical over 7 bases. The CDR3 is made up of 15 amino acids. Trimming took 0 bases from V and 4 from J; bases not matched to a gene: 5. Germline assignment: CDR1 SEHNR and CDR2 FQNEAQ (reference sequence). CDR3 loop: CASSLAQGSGETQYF. Here the CDR3 DNA reads TGTGCCAGCAGCTTAGCACAGGGGTCGGGAGAGACCCAGTACTTC.

This clonotype showed up just a few times. V usage is TRBV7-9 and J usage is TRBJ1-2; 7 bases line up with TRBD1. The V segment lost 5 bases and the J segment 2 bases; nucleotides outside the gene matches: 5. The CDR3 covers 14 residues. Germline assignment: CDR1 SEHNR and CDR2 FQNEAQ (reference sequence). In DNA form, the CDR3 reads TGTGCCAGCAGCGCGGCGGGACAGAACTATGGCTACACCTTC. Its protein product is CASSAAGQNYGYTF.

This chain connects TRBV2 to TRBJ2-3; TRBD2 matches 9 bases. The ends lost 4 bases at V and 2 bases at J; junction bases unmatched: 7. This CDR3 region has 16 residues. CDR1 is SNHLY, CDR2 FYNNEI, per germline. CDR3 residues: CASSATAGGPTDTQYF. For the CDR3, the DNA is TGTGCCAGCAGTGCGACGGCGGGGGGGCCCACAGATACGCAGTATTTT.